This TCR beta chain was found in a study of T cells after yellow fever vaccination. Study-wide context: In the case of low-cell-number fractions, SMART-Seq v4 Ultra Low Input was used for preparation. Findings of the study overall: Researchers noted that a small share of clonotypes showed up in both CD4 and CD8 compartments. Reappearance after the booster was observed for most primary-vaccination clones (more than 95% CD4, about 90% CD8).

This clonotype was counted only a few times. What it binds is unknown. TCRdb recomputed calls from the 5' RACE reads with MiXCR, one row per CDR3 protein. The sample has some 500,000 distinct CDR3 sequences; approximately 13% are singletons. The TCR comes from a man aged 25 to 40 who received the YFV17D yellow fever vaccine. The sample was PBMCs, taken on the day of the yellow fever booster vaccination.

As DNA, the CDR3 is TGCAGCGTTGAACTAGCGGGACTGGAGGAGCAGTTCTTC. Its protein product is CSVELAGLEEQFF. V is TRBV29-1 and J is TRBJ2-1; 9 bases match TRBD2. CDR3 length: 13 residues. CDR1 is SQVTM, CDR2 ANQGSEA, per germline. V lost 2 bases and J lost 10; bases outside the gene matches: 6.